The clone carrying this T cell receptor beta chain came up many times. What it recognizes is unknown. This entry comes from a study of response to subunit inactivated influenza vaccine. TCRdb called the RT-PCR reads again in MiXCR, with one record for every CDR3 protein. The sample yields 250,000 to 350,000 distinct CDR3 sequences, about 20% seen once. CDR3 length equals 14 residues. Germline V gene lookup returns CDR1 MDHEN and CDR2 SYDVKM. The V and J ends lost 1 base and 8 bases respectively, with 12 bases between them. Overall study findings and caveats: Only a handful of new T cells, the authors suggested, are recruited with each seasonal influenza vaccination.

V gene TRBV28 combines with J gene TRBJ2-4; maybe TRBD1 (6 bases). The clonotype comes from a man between 50 and 75 years old who received an inactivated influenza vaccine. The sample was PBMCs from blood, taken less than 22 months after vaccination. CDR3 bases: TGTGCCAGCAGTTTATTGGGACAAGGAGACATTCAGTACTTC. This gives the protein CASSLLGQGDIQYF.